Presented here are 15 T cell receptor beta chains from one specimen sequenced in a study of T cell repertoires in cytomegalovirus infection (dated by TCRdb to between 2018 and 2021). Sequenced using an Illumina HiSeq 1500. TCRdb reran the public reads through fastp at Q25 and MiXCR, keeping productive beta chains. A single entry per CDR3 protein holds the most common genes and DNA from its merged rows. The sample table contains fewer than 350,000 distinct CDR3 sequences; only one count was recorded for over 7.5% of them. Of the sample, about 4.5% falls within the top ten clones. Sequencing used PBMCs. Source of these receptors: a human donor in good health (CMV status not recorded). Some clones in this sample may be carry-over from other donors' samples.

This clonotype appeared a single time. V is TRBV30 and J is TRBJ2-1; no definite D call. Trimming took off 0 bases at V and 5 bases at J, with 8 bases between the two ends. Germline loops: CDR1 GTSNPN, CDR2 SVGIG (reference sequence). The CDR3 has 13 residues. CDR3 DNA: TGTGCCTGGAGTGTAGAACAGCACAATGAGCAGTTCTTC. The encoded protein is CAWSVEQHNEQFF.

Note on this clonotype: This may come from a read error, since a much larger clone is one base off. The V gene is TRBV7-2, the J gene TRBJ1-1; the D gene is possibly TRBD1 (6 bases). CDR3 length: 14 amino acids. V was shortened by 8 bases and J by 2 bases, with 15 bases between the two germline ends. The germline V gene has CDR1 SGHTA and CDR2 FQGNSA. CDR3 protein: CASGGGGGNTEAFF. CDR3 sequence (DNA): TGTGCCAGCGGGGGAGGGGGGGGAAACACTGAAGCTTTCTTT.

This chain joins TRBV9 and TRBJ1-4; D gene uncertain. Trimming removed 3 bases at V and 0 bases at J, with 9 bases between. From germline, CDR1 is SGDLS and CDR2 YYNGEE. This CDR3 has 15 amino acids. CDR3 in amino acids: CASSARGATNEKLFF. CDR3 nucleotide sequence: TGTGCCAGCAGCGCGCGCGGTGCAACTAATGAAAAACTGTTTTTT.

The sample holds many counts of this clonotype. The rearrangement links TRBV12-3 or TRBV12-4 to TRBJ2-5; maybe TRBD2 (7 bases). Trimming shortened V by 7 bases and J by 4 bases, and 13 bases separated the two germline ends. This CDR3 region has 13 residues. In DNA form, the CDR3 reads TGTGCCAGCACGCCCGGGGGGCCAGAGACCCAGTACTTC. Its protein product is CASTPGGPETQYF.

In this sample, this clonotype turned up a few times. The V gene is TRBV12-3 or TRBV12-4, the J gene TRBJ1-1; D gene unclear. V shed 2 bases and J shed 1 base, with 11 bases lying between them. The CDR3 covers 15 residues. The CDR3 region is CASSLFSGGNTEAFF. The CDR3 nucleotides read TGTGCCAGCAGTTTATTTAGTGGTGGGAACACTGAAGCTTTCTTT.

This clonotype came up many times. CDR3 protein: CASSWGPERASYNEQFF. As DNA, the CDR3 is TGTGCCAGCAGTTGGGGACCGGAGCGGGCCTCCTACAATGAGCAGTTCTTC. J is TRBJ2-1 and V is TRBV12-3 or TRBV12-4, with TRBD2 as a possible D gene (6 bases). Trimming removed 4 bases from V and 0 bases from J, with 16 bases in between. The CDR3 spans 17 residues.

This chain connects TRBV30 to TRBJ2-5; 11 bases match TRBD1. The CDR3 loop spans 14 amino acids. Germline CDR1 GTSNPN, CDR2 SVGIG (reference sequence). With 5 bases clipped from V and 2 bases from J, the junction kept 4 bases outside the gene matches. The CDR3 sequence is CAWAGTGGQETQYF. The CDR3 nucleotides read TGTGCCTGGGCCGGGACAGGGGGGCAAGAGACCCAGTACTTC.

CDR3 region: CASSFGTGAWNTEAFF. CDR3 sequence (DNA): TGTGCCAGCAGTTTTGGGACAGGGGCATGGAACACTGAAGCTTTCTTT. The gene calls are TRBV28 and TRBJ1-1; TRBD1 aligns across 10 bases. J was trimmed by 1 base and V by 3 bases; bases with no gene match: 5. Germline CDR1 MDHEN, CDR2 SYDVKM. The CDR3 covers 16 residues.

This sequence joins TRBV6-6 and TRBJ2-1; 10 bases align to TRBD2. Germline V gene sequence: CDR1 MNHNY, CDR2 SVGAGI (reference sequence). V shed 0 bases and J 8 bases; nucleotides not matched to a gene: 16. The CDR3 extends over 19 amino acids. CDR3 amino acids: CASSYSLLAGHFTADEQFF. CDR3 nucleotides: TGTGCCAGCAGTTACTCGTTACTAGCGGGACACTTTACAGCGGATGAGCAGTTCTTC.

This clonotype was seen a handful of times. The chain links TRBV28 to TRBJ1-5; D possibly corresponds to TRBD1 (6 bases). The CDR3 spans 15 residues. Trimming took 11 bases from V and 2 from J, leaving 19 bases between them. Per germline, CDR1 MDHEN and CDR2 SYDVKM. CDR3: CAGSQGGFGNQPQHF. The CDR3 nucleotides read TGTGCCGGATCCCAAGGGGGATTTGGCAATCAGCCCCAGCATTTT.

The rearrangement links TRBV7-9 to TRBJ1-1, with unresolved D. The CDR3 consists of 14 residues. The germline V and J ends were trimmed by 5 bases and 1 base, with 11 bases remaining between them. The germline CDR1 and CDR2 sequences are SEHNR and FQNEAQ (reference sequence). CDR3 protein: CASSRNSGNTEAFF. The DNA of the CDR3 is TGTGCCAGCAGCCGTAACTCTGGGAACACTGAAGCTTTCTTT.

This clonotype occurred many times. The V and J genes are TRBV7-2 and TRBJ1-5; 9 bases are a match to TRBD1. Germline CDR1 SGHTA, CDR2 FQGNSA. Trimming cost V 5 bases and J 5 bases; bases outside gene matches: 7. The CDR3 extends over 15 amino acids. The CDR3 loop is CASSLGGTGYQPQHF. The CDR3 DNA sequence: TGTGCCAGCAGCCTAGGGGGGACAGGGTATCAGCCCCAGCATTTT.

This clonotype occurred many times. The rearrangement links TRBV12-3 or TRBV12-4 to TRBJ1-3; possibly TRBD1 for D (5 bases). V was pared by 7 bases and J by 0 bases, with 25 bases between. The CDR3 runs 19 residues. The CDR3 coding sequence is TGTGCCAGCATCACCCCCGGGCAGGGCAAAATAAGCTCTGGAAACACCATATATTTT. This encodes CASITPGQGKISSGNTIYF.

Only a few counts were recorded for this clonotype. V usage is TRBV19 and J usage is TRBJ2-1; TRBD1 might be the D (6 bases). Germline CDR1 is LNHDA and CDR2 is SQIVND (reference sequence). The CDR3 extends over 13 amino acids. Trimming cost V 6 bases and J 8 bases, with 14 bases left between them. Written as DNA, the CDR3 is TGTGCCAGTAGCTTTCAGGGGTGGCATGAGCAGTTCTTC. It specifies CASSFQGWHEQFF.

The table lists this clonotype with a few counts. The rearrangement uses TRBV20-1 and TRBJ2-3; 7 bases agree with TRBD2. From germline, CDR1 is DFQATT and CDR2 SNEGSKA (reference sequence). J gave up 2 bases and V 1 base, and 6 bases lay outside the gene matches. The CDR3 spans 15 residues. The CDR3 loop reads CSARVASGYTDTQYF. The CDR3 DNA reads TGCAGTGCTAGAGTCGCTAGCGGCTACACAGATACGCAGTATTTT.